This TCR beta chain derives from a study of Ad26.COV2.S vaccination and SARS-CoV-2 variants. The method was immunoSEQ multiplex PCR; TCRdb's version includes in-frame clones alone and lacks a portion of them. The sample includes some 370,000 clones, about 83% of them seen just once. On this clone itself: Its antigen is currently unknown.

Treatment of the sample: around 19 received Ad26.COV2.S at low or high dose, single or two shots; about 5 received placebo; per-sample allocation not given. Sampling happened 63 days after the first vaccine or placebo injection. The CDR3 loop spans 16 amino acids. Findings and caveats of the study: Vaccine recipients posted higher spike-specific TCR breadth than their placebo counterparts.

The rearrangement links TRBV21-1 to TRBJ1-4; TRBD1, the table's D call, was not compared with the DNA. TRBV21-1 is marked as a pseudogene. The sequences come from peripheral blood, collected in a trial of Ad26.COV2.S vaccine versus placebo. This clonotype originated in a person between 18 and 60 years old who received the Ad26.COV2.S COVID-19 vaccine or a placebo. The DNA of the CDR3 is TGTGCCAGCAGCAGGGTACGACAGAGCCTTAATGAAAAGCTGTTTTTT. Protein: CASSRVRQSLNEKLFF.